The present T cell receptor (beta chain) was sequenced within a study of T-cell reconstitution after alpha-beta-depleted transplantation in children. Study-wide points: Surviving thymic progenitors and recipient T cells were the source of high TCRbeta diversity at day 60 in some patients. Counts and diversity of T cells one year after transplant came mostly from newly produced T cells. Reported findings indicate that, about two months after transplant, alpha-beta T cells came from several hundred expanded clones, which were derived from non-depleted graft cells.

This clonotype has only a few counts. What it binds is not known. The TCRbeta library incorporated unique molecular identifiers. TCRdb independently ran MiXCR on the PCR reads; one entry per CDR3 protein. The table shows approximately 130,000 distinct CDR3 sequences, with roughly 9% occurring only once. Per the germline V gene, CDR1 is SGHRS and CDR2 is YFSETQ. The CDR3 extends over 16 amino acids. With V trimmed by 3 bases and J by 5 bases, 9 bases remained unmatched. Sequenced material: PBMCs, mostly from graft donor cells, taken 180 days after TCRalphabeta/CD19-depleted stem cell transplant. The V gene is TRBV5-1, the J gene TRBJ2-3; TRBD2 matches 10 bases. This clonotype was sampled from a girl in the first two years of life who had a stem cell transplant for combined immunodeficiency, so the T cells may come from the graft donor. The CDR3 reads CASSSLLAGREDTQYF. Here the CDR3 DNA reads TGCGCCAGCAGCTCCCTACTAGCGGGACGGGAAGATACGCAGTATTTT.